The present entry profiles one TCR beta chain with its context. Its antigen is undetermined. The sample comes from a study of cytomegalovirus exposure and HLA in healthy donors. General study points: Most TCR sequences were rare, but some public TCRs occurred in many donors.

Trimming removed 8 bases from V and 6 bases from J, with 13 bases in between. The germline V gene has CDR1 MGHDK and CDR2 SYGVNS. The CDR3 extends over 13 amino acids. The PCR was carried out with 60 Vbeta primers and 13 Jbeta primers. Assay used: immunoSEQ multiplex PCR; TCRdb lists only in-frame clones, some missing. The data contain approximately 240,000 clones, 82% of them singletons. Though probably carrying unrecorded immune exposures, donors were nominally healthy at sampling. The J gene is TRBJ1-4, the V gene TRBV25-1, with D tentatively TRBD1 (5 bases). The specimen was PBMCs. The clonotype was recovered from a woman in her forties in good health and CMV-seropositive. The CDR3 loop is CASGDRFYEKLFF. The CDR3 DNA reads as TGTGCCAGCGGAGACAGATTCTATGAAAAACTGTTTTTT.